This T cell receptor beta chain was observed in a study of molecular identifiers for immune sequencing clone quantification. This clonotype was detected ten times or more. Germline CDR1 MNHEY, CDR2 SMNVEV (reference sequence). The V segment lost 8 bases and the J segment 6 bases; nucleotides outside the gene matches: 6. The CDR3 runs to 13 residues. One entry per CDR3 protein results from TCRdb running MiXCR on the PCR reads. The sample has about 510,000 distinct CDR3 sequences; about a fifth are singletons. The clonotype was recovered from a human donor in good health. Some libraries in this study had Jurkat cell RNA spiked in. The sample comprised naive CD8+ T cells from blood, with Jurkat cell RNA spiked in. Specified subset: FACS-sorted CD8+CD4-CCR7+CD45RA+ naive T cells. V and J are TRBV27 and TRBJ2-3; TRBD2 matches 9 bases. As DNA, the CDR3 is TGTGCCAGCGGGAGCGGGAGGAGGGATACGCAGTATTTT. It codes for CASGSGRRDTQYF.